These T cell receptor beta chains were read from a single sample in a study of shared clonotypes between healthy human individuals. Assay: immunoSEQ multiplex PCR; the TCRdb copy retains only in-frame clones and omits some. There are millions of clones in the sample; approximately 95% occur only once, and roughly 0.13% lies in the top ten. The sequencing input was naive CD4+ T cells sorted from blood. The receptor set was obtained from a man aged 18-30 years in good health. The CDR3 runs from the conserved cysteine through the conserved F or W. Each record gives: D gene, V gene, CDR3 length, J gene, clone size, CDR3 protein, CDR3 DNA. A D gene is named only where the DNA matches it firmly. Clone size appears in some rows only: once, few, many, or a class for an expanded clone.

-,TRBV5-1,16,TRBJ2-3,once,CASSLVADSLADTQYF,TGCGCCAGCAGCTTGGTGGCGGACTCCTTAGCGGATACGCAGTATTTT
-,TRBV25-1,14,TRBJ1-5,-,CASRRDGSNQPQHF,TGTGCCAGCAGAAGGGACGGTAGCAATCAGCCCCAGCATTTT
-,TRBV7-9,12,TRBJ1-2,-,CASSSSNYGYTF,TGTGCCAGCAGCTCCTCGAACTATGGCTACACCTTC
-,TRBV30,13,TRBJ2-7,once,CAWGERSLWEQYF,TGTGCCTGGGGGGAACGGTCCTTGTGGGAGCAGTACTTC
TRBD1,TRBV5-6,15,TRBJ2-7,-,CASSYRGTGSSEQYF,TGTGCCAGCAGCTATCGGGGGACAGGTTCGTCCGAGCAGTACTTC
-,TRBV7-2,13,TRBJ1-2,-,CASSQERMYGYTF,TGTGCCAGCAGCCAGGAGCGAATGTATGGCTACACCTTC
TRBD1,TRBV5-1,14,TRBJ2-5,few,CASSLGTGQETQYF,TGCGCCAGCAGCTTGGGGACAGGGCAAGAGACCCAGTACTTC
TRBD1,TRBV6-1,14,TRBJ1-2,-,CASSPGTGRNGYTF,TGTGCCAGCAGCCCAGGGACAGGTCGAAATGGCTACACCTTC
TRBD2,TRBV11-2,17,TRBJ2-3,-,CASSLGAAGGSTDTQYF,TGTGCCAGCAGCTTAGGGGCAGCGGGAGGGAGCACAGATACGCAGTATTTT
TRBD1,TRBV4-3,15,TRBJ1-2,-,CASSQANDRGYGYTF,TGCGCCAGCAGCCAGGCTAATGACAGGGGCTATGGCTACACCTTC
TRBD1,TRBV7-2,13,TRBJ1-2,-,CASSLRQGVSYTF,TGTGCCAGCAGCTTAAGGCAGGGGGTTAGCTACACCTTC
-,TRBV11-2,14,TRBJ1-2,-,CASSLLSGLRGYTF,TGTGCCAGCAGCTTACTGTCTGGGTTGAGGGGCTACACCTTC
-,TRBV9,15,TRBJ2-3,once,CASSGGTIPRDTQYF,TGTGCCAGCAGCGGGGGGACAATCCCCAGAGATACGCAGTATTTT
-,TRBV29-1,13,TRBJ1-2,-,CSVGEGGNYGYTF,TGCAGCGTTGGGGAGGGGGGAAACTATGGCTACACCTTC
-,TRBV5-1,13,TRBJ2-7,-,CASSLAAGFEQYF,TGCGCCAGCAGCTTGGCGGCGGGATTCGAGCAGTACTTC
-,TRBV7-9,15,TRBJ1-2,-,CASSLGGAGVYGYTF,TGTGCCAGCAGCTTAGGGGGTGCCGGGGTCTATGGCTACACCTTC
-,TRBV7-6,15,TRBJ2-3,-,CASSARYRGTDTQYF,TGTGCCAGCAGCGCCAGATACCGTGGGACAGATACGCAGTATTTT
-,TRBV30,13,TRBJ1-2,-,CAWNLDSYYGYTF,TGTGCCTGGAATCTGGACAGCTACTATGGCTACACCTTC
TRBD1,TRBV10-3,14,TRBJ2-7,-,CAIRTGTGGYEQYF,TGTGCCATCAGGACCGGGACAGGGGGCTACGAGCAGTACTTC
-,TRBV30,12,TRBJ2-3,once,CAWSGGADTQYF,TGTGCCTGGAGTGGCGGGGCAGATACGCAGTATTTT
-,TRBV18,16,TRBJ1-1,-,CASSPPGQRTNTEAFF,TGTGCCAGCTCACCACCGGGCCAGAGGACGAACACTGAAGCTTTCTTT
-,TRBV7-9,14,TRBJ1-6,few,CASSFPVGPGPLHF,TGTGCCAGCAGCTTCCCCGTAGGGCCAGGACCCCTCCACTTT
-,TRBV5-1,14,TRBJ2-7,-,CASGWGTFSYEQYF,TGCGCCAGCGGCTGGGGGACCTTTTCCTACGAGCAGTACTTC
-,TRBV30,10,TRBJ2-7,-,CAWGPDGQYF,TGTGCCTGGGGGCCCGACGGGCAGTACTTC
TRBD1,TRBV11-3,15,TRBJ2-1,-,CASSPRTGDYNEQFF,TGTGCCAGCAGCCCCCGGACAGGGGACTACAATGAGCAGTTCTTC
TRBD2,TRBV4-3,12,TRBJ2-7,-,CASSQGGGEQYF,TGCGCCAGCAGCCAAGGCGGGGGCGAGCAGTACTTC
TRBD2,TRBV2,15,TRBJ2-7,-,CASSDGSSGDYEQYF,TGTGCCAGCAGTGATGGGTCTAGCGGCGATTACGAGCAGTACTTC
-,TRBV18,14,TRBJ1-5,-,CASSPTFSNQPQHF,TGTGCCAGCTCCCCCACCTTTAGCAATCAGCCCCAGCATTTT
TRBD2,TRBV19,15,TRBJ2-7,-,CASSIQPSGSYEQYF,TGTGCCAGTAGTATACAGCCTAGCGGATCCTACGAGCAGTACTTC
-,TRBV15,16,TRBJ2-3,-,CATSRGGGAGTDTQYF,TGTGCCACCAGCAGGGGAGGGGGAGCGGGCACAGATACGCAGTATTTT
TRBD2,TRBV10-3,17,TRBJ2-3,-,CAINSPRASGVTDTQYF,TGTGCCATCAATTCCCCCCGGGCTAGCGGGGTCACAGATACGCAGTATTTT
-,TRBV7-2,15,TRBJ1-5,-,CASSLGGISNQPQHF,TGTGCCAGCAGCTTAGGGGGGATTAGCAATCAGCCCCAGCATTTT
-,TRBV5-1,15,TRBJ1-3,-,CASSARAGSGNTIYF,TGCGCCAGCAGCGCCAGGGCAGGTTCCGGAAACACCATATATTTT
TRBD2,TRBV5-1,18,TRBJ2-3,-,CASSTTSGRALGTDTQYF,TGCGCCAGCAGCACGACTAGCGGGAGGGCCCTCGGCACAGATACGCAGTATTTT
-,TRBV7-2,16,TRBJ1-3,-,CASTQVRFDPGNTIYF,TGTGCCAGCACCCAGGTCAGATTCGATCCTGGAAACACCATATATTTT
TRBD2,TRBV2,14,TRBJ2-3,-,CASSLAGRTDTQYF,TGTGCCAGCAGTCTAGCGGGGCGCACAGATACGCAGTATTTT
-,TRBV6-6,15,TRBJ2-3,-,CASSYRWGTTDTQYF,TGTGCCAGCAGTTACCGGTGGGGGACTACAGATACGCAGTATTTT
-,TRBV5-1,16,TRBJ2-2,-,CASSLGLLRDTGELFF,TGCGCCAGCAGCTTGGGTCTGTTGCGGGACACCGGGGAGCTGTTTTTT
-,TRBV5-6,17,TRBJ1-5,-,CASSLRGSQRSNQPQHF,TGTGCCAGCAGCTTAAGGGGTAGTCAGAGGAGCAATCAGCCCCAGCATTTT
TRBD2,TRBV9,15,TRBJ2-7,-,CASSVAREGYHEQYF,TGTGCCAGCAGCGTAGCGCGGGAGGGCTACCACGAGCAGTACTTC
-,TRBV19,14,TRBJ2-7,once,CASSIDLSSYEQYF,TGTGCCAGTAGTATAGATCTCAGTTCCTACGAGCAGTACTTC
-,TRBV5-4,16,TRBJ2-5,-,CASSLSGRGSQETQYF,TGTGCCAGCAGCTTGTCGGGGCGGGGAAGTCAGGAGACCCAGTACTTC
-,TRBV10-3,15,TRBJ2-3,-,CAISESRLNTDTQYF,TGTGCCATCAGTGAGTCACGGCTAAACACAGATACGCAGTATTTT